This T cell receptor beta chain was retrieved from a study of shared clonotypes between healthy human individuals (dated by TCRdb to about 2020). General notes on the study: Two women and three men aged 18 to 49 years were included in the cohort. For each donor, CD4 naive and CD4 memory were each given three plates, CD8 naive was given two plates, and CD8 memory was given one plate. Blood TCR repertoires of four to six healthy adults were deeply sequenced to estimate repertoire size and the extent of clonotype sharing between individuals. Different laboratories and diverse techniques were used to prepare libraries and sequence TCR repertoires, to increase sequencing depth and limit assay-specific biases. Leukapheresis yielded between about 0.85 and 10 billion PBMCs per donor.

From a lookup of the germline V gene (reference sequence), CDR1 and CDR2 are PRHDT and FYEKMQ. V gives up 6 bases and J gives up 3 bases, and the segment between their germline ends measures 12 bases. The CDR3 runs 14 residues from the cysteine to the phenylalanine. Only the CDR3 DNA stays, 42 bases, in frame from base 1. Using the deep immunoSEQ assay, TCR CDR3 regions were amplified from genomic DNA by multiplex PCR. Extracted genomic DNA from each cell subset was spread evenly across all wells of several immunoSEQ 96-well plates, with each plate serving as a replicate. For sorted subsets, about 200 ng genomic DNA, equal to 25,000 to 35,000 T cell genomes, was loaded into each replicate PCR. The purified libraries were quantified using a Qubit 3.0 fluorometer, sized with a Bioanalyzer 2100, and then quantified again using the KAPA Library Quantification kit. Every immunoSEQ 96-well plate was sequenced on a separate single-read 150-cycle Illumina NextSeq 550 flow cell. As for the original processing: Because the immunoSEQ output held only junctional sequences and lacked quality scores, the filtering could not match the filtering applied to full-length reads. To assign V/J genes and CDR3, sequences were annotated using PyIR, a Python wrapper for IgBLAST v1.9, with IMGT germline references. Reads were removed for weak V/J assignments (E-value above 1e-6), missing CDR3, stop codons, out-of-frame junctions, or ambiguous translated residues. V3J clonotypes were defined as sequences sharing the same inferred V gene, J gene, and CDR3 amino acid sequence. Percentage overlap between repertoires was computed as shared unique clonotypes divided by the size of the smaller repertoire. Three approaches were used to assess repertoire richness: RTK rarefaction, the Chao1 estimator, and Recon v2.1 estimates of unobserved clonotypes. Generation probabilities for all TCRbeta clonotypes obtained by the gDNA method from several donors were computed using OLGA. TCRdb re-hosts the immuneACCESS table, in-frame sequences only. Its copies lack some clones; in the studies checked, an unresolved V gene accounts for under half of them, and the cause for the rest is not known. The D gene and trimming were derived from the DNA, and the V and J assignments and clone size from that table. The sample table records roughly 2.1 million clones; about 93% of these occur just once. Clones ranked in the top ten supply 1.5% to 2% of the sample.

A word on this clone: The antigen it binds to is not known. The input lacks base qualities; no much larger clone sits a single base away.

Beyond this particular receptor, the publication reports: Even with the large sequencing depth, rarefaction of the sorted-subset datasets indicated that sequencing was incomplete. Estimated clonotype richness was generally larger for naive than for memory subsets. Sampling was restricted to blood, and TCR repertoires in tissue are likely to differ from TCR repertoires in blood. Because the study included only a small number of donors, the genetic and exposure-history diversity represented was limited. Based on pairwise subsampling, the degree of clonotype sharing among donors was expected to be affected by sequencing depth. When a few donors were compared, the shared fraction of clonotypes was around 5% for naive CD4, less than 4% for naive CD8, 2% to 2.5% for memory CD4, and approximately 0.4% for memory CD8. Clonotypes shared by all four sorted-subset donors showed higher generation probabilities than non-shared clonotypes.

For the CD8 naive samples, CD45RO-negative cells were positively selected for CCR7, yielding a CD45RA+CCR7+ population from which TemRA cells were excluded. The donors were healthy, HIV-negative adults who had no recently reported acute infections or vaccinations. All donors were Caucasian adults living in Nashville, Tennessee, USA. Blood was obtained by leukapheresis, after which PBMCs were separated by Ficoll-Histopaque density gradient centrifugation and cryopreserved in liquid nitrogen vapor phase. Analytical flow cytometry was used to check the purity and quantity of each magnetically sorted T cell population. Genomic DNA was isolated from every sorted fraction and measured by UV absorbance on a Nanodrop 2000c.

The TCR comes from a man between 18 and 29 years old in good health. Some clones in this sample may be carry-over from other donors' samples. The chain was built from TRBV13 and TRBJ1-5, with a weak D call of TRBD1 (5 bases match). The source material was naive CD8+ T cells from PBMCs. The label giving this sample's cell subset or site can be read as: CD45RA+CCR7+. The DNA sequence is given as TGTGCCAGCAGTCCTGGCGGGGCCAATCAGCCCCAGCATTTT. It translates to CASSPGGANQPQHF.